These T cell receptor beta chains were read from a single sample in a study of CXCR3-negative and CXCR3-positive naive CD8 T cells. Using the 5' RACE reads, TCRdb records one entry per CDR3 protein without DNA. The specimen's table records 45,000 to 60,000 distinct CDR3 sequences. Sequencing was done on a sample of memory CD8+ T cells from blood. The receptors stem from a human donor in good health. Some clones in this sample may be carry-over from other donors' samples. The CDR3 runs from the conserved cysteine through the conserved F or W. Size tells how often a clone was seen (once, few, many) or the class of an expanded clone, and some rows leave it out.

CDR3aa	len	abundance	v_gene	j_gene
CASSFRGEETQYF	13	-	TRBV27	TRBJ2-5
CASSLTGTGGPEQYF	15	-	TRBV5-1	TRBJ2-7
CASRLSLRGLPNTGELFF	18	-	TRBV6-2/TRBV6-3	TRBJ2-2
CASSFWDRGNEQFF	14	-	TRBV5-5	TRBJ2-1
CSVTGNGELFF	11	-	TRBV29-1	TRBJ2-2
CASSLEGAEAFF	12	-	TRBV11-3	TRBJ1-1
CASSQEKTAPSYEQYF	16	-	TRBV4-1	TRBJ2-7
CASSLEHTGSYEQYF	15	-	TRBV7-9	TRBJ2-7
CASSSPFWESDTQYF	15	-	TRBV7-9	TRBJ2-3
CASSQEGQVYEQYF	14	-	TRBV4-1	TRBJ2-7
CSVYDTMNTEAFF	13	-	TRBV29-1	TRBJ1-1
CASSDRGEAYEQYF	14	-	TRBV13	TRBJ2-7
CASSHTGYEQYF	12	-	TRBV5-1	TRBJ2-7
CASSPIVPSGGALSTDTQYF	20	-	TRBV7-2	TRBJ2-3
CASSIKAGIYNEQFF	15	-	TRBV19	TRBJ2-1
CSVEAGRGEKLFF	13	-	TRBV29-1	TRBJ1-4
CASSLGHGYGYTF	13	-	TRBV7-2	TRBJ1-2
CASSHPSGDSVNEQYF	16	-	TRBV12-3/TRBV12-4	TRBJ2-7
CASSPSDDEQYF	12	-	TRBV5-1	TRBJ2-7
CASSLDSNQPQHF	13	-	TRBV7-8	TRBJ1-5
CASSQEKTDNEQFF	14	-	TRBV14	TRBJ2-1
CSVERGSGTDTQYF	14	-	TRBV29-1	TRBJ2-3
CASSYRGIPYEQYF	14	-	TRBV6-6	TRBJ2-7
CSARRQGIGNEQFF	14	-	TRBV20-1	TRBJ2-1
CASSLRQGIGYEQYF	15	-	TRBV28	TRBJ2-7
CASSDGNGGANEQFF	15	-	TRBV6-4	TRBJ2-1
CSVSGRSYEQYF	12	-	TRBV29-1	TRBJ2-7
CASSTTEVDTQYF	13	medium-sized	TRBV25-1	TRBJ2-3
CASSLTISRWNEQFF	15	-	TRBV28	TRBJ2-1
CASSPRDRISGANVLTF	17	-	TRBV28	TRBJ2-6
CASSVGNGYEQYF	13	-	TRBV9	TRBJ2-7
CASEPRTQETQYF	13	-	TRBV6-2/TRBV6-3	TRBJ2-5
CASSLEQGRGVLEQFF	16	-	TRBV5-1	TRBJ2-1
CASSFWDRPTADNSPLHF	18	-	TRBV28	TRBJ1-6